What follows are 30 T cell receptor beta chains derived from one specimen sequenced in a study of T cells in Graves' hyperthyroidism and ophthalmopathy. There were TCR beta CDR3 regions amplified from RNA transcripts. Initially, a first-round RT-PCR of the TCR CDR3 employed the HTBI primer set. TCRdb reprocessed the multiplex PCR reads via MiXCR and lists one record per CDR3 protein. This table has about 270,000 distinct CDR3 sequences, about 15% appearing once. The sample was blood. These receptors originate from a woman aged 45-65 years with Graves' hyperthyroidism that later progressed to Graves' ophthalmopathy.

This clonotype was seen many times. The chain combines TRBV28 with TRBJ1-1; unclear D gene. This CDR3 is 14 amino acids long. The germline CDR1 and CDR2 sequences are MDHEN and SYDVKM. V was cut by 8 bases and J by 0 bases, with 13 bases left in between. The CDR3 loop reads CASASPSMNTEAFF. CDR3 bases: TGTGCCAGCGCCTCCCCATCCATGAACACTGAAGCTTTCTTT.

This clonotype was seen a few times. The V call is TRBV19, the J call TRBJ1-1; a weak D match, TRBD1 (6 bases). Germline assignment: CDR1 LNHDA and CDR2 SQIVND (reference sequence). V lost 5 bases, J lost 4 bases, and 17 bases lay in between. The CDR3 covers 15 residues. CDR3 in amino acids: CASSAPGGGGTEAFF. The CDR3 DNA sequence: TGTGCCAGTAGTGCCCCGGGCGGGGGCGGCACTGAAGCTTTCTTT.

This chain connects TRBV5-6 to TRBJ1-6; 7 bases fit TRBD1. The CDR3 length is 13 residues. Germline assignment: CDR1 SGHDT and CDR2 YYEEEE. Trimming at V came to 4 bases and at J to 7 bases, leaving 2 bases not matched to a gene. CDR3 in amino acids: CASSGDRNSPLHF. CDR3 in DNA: TGTGCCAGCAGCGGGGACAGAAATTCACCCCTCCACTTT.

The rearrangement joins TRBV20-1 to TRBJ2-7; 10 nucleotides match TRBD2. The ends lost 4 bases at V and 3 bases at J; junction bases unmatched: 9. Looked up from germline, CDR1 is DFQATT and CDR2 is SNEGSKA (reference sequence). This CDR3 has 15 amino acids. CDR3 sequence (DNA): TGCAGTGCTAACCCCGCTAGCGGGAGTGGCTACGAGCAGTACTTC. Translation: CSANPASGSGYEQYF.

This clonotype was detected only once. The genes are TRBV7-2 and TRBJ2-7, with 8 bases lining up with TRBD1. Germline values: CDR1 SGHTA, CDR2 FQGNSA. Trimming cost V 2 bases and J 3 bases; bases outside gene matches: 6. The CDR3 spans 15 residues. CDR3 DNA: TGTGCCAGCAGCTTATCCCGGGACAGGTTCTACGAGCAGTACTTC. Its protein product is CASSLSRDRFYEQYF.

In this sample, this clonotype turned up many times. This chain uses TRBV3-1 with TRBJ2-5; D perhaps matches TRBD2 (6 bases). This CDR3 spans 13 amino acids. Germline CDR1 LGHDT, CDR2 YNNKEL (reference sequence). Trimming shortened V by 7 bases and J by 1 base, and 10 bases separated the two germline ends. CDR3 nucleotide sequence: TGTGCCAGCAAGGAGGGGCTCCAAGAGACCCAGTACTTC. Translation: CASKEGLQETQYF.

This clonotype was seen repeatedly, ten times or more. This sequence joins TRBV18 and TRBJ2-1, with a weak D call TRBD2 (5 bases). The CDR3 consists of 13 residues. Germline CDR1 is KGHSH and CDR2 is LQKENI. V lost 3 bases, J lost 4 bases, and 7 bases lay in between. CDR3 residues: CASSPRTYNEQFF. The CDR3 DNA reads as TGTGCCAGCTCACCGCGGACTTACAATGAGCAGTTCTTC.

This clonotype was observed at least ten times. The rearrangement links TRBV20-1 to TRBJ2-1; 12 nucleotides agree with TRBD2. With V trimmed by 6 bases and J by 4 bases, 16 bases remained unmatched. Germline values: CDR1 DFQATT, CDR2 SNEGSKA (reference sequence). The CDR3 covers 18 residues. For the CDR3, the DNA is TGCAGTGCACCTACCTCCGGGACTAGCGGGCTTACATACAATGAGCAGTTCTTC. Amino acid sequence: CSAPTSGTSGLTYNEQFF.

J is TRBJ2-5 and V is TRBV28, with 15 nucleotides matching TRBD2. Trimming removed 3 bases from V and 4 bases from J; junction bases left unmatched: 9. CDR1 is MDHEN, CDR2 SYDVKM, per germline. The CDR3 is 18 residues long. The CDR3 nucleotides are TGTGCCAGCAGTTTGGTTTCCGGGACTAGCGGGAGGTTAGAGACCCAGTACTTC. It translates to CASSLVSGTSGRLETQYF.

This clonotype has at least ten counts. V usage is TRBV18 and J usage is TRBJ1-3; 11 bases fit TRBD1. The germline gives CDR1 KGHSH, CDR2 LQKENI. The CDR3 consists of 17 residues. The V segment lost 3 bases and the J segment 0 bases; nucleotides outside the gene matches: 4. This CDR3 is CASSPRTGGDSGNTIYF. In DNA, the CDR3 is TGTGCCAGCTCACCGAGGACAGGGGGCGACTCTGGAAACACCATATATTTT.

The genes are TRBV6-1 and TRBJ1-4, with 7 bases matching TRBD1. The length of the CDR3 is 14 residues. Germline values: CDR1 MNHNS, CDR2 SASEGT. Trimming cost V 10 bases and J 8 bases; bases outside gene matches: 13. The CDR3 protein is CATAGGFFVEKLFF. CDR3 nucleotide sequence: TGTGCCACCGCAGGGGGGTTCTTTGTAGAAAAACTGTTTTTT.

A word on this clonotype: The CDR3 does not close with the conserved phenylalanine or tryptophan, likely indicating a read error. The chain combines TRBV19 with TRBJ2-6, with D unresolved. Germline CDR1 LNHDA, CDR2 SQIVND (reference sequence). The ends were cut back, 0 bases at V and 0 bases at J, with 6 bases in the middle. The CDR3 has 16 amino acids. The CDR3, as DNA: TGTGCCAGTAGTATAGAGGGTCGCTCTGGGGCCAACGTCCTGACTTCC. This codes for CASSIEGRSGANVLTS.

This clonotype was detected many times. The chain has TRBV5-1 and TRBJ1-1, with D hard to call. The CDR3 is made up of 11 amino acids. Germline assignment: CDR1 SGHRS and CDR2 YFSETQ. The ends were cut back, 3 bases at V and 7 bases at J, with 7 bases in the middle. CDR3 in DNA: TGCGCCAGCAGCTCGGGAGGTGAAGCTTTCTTT. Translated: CASSSGGEAFF.

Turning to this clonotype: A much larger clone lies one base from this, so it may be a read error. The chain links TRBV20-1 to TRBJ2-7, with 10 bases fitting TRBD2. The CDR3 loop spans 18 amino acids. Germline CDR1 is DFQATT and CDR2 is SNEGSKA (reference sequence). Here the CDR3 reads CSASEGSRLAGISYGQYF. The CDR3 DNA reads TGCAGTGCTAGTGAAGGGTCCCGACTAGCGGGTATATCCTACGGGCAGTACTTC.

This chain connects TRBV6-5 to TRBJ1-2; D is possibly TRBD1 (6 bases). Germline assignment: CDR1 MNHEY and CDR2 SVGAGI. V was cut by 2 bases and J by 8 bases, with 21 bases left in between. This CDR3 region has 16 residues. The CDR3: CASSYGSRTAEEGYTF. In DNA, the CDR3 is TGTGCCAGCAGTTACGGTTCCCGGACAGCGGAGGAAGGCTACACCTTC.

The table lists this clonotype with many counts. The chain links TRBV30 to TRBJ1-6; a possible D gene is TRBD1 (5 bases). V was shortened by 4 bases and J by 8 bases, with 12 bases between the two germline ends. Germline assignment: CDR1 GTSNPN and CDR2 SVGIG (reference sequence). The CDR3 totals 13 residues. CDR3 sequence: CAWNPGNYSPLHF. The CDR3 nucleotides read TGTGCCTGGAACCCAGGGAATTATTCACCCCTCCACTTT.

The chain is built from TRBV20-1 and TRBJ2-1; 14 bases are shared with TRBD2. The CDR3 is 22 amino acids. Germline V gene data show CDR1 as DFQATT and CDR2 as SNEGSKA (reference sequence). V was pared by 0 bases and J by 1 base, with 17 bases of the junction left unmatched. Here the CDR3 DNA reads TGCAGTGCTAGAGATCCTAACCCCGGGACTAGCGGGAGAGGAGGTTCCTACAATGAGCAGTTCTTC. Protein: CSARDPNPGTSGRGGSYNEQFF.

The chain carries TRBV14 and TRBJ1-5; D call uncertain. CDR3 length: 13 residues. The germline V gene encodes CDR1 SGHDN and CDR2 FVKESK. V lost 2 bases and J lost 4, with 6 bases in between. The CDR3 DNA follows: TGTGCCAGCAGCCAATCACCTAATCAGCCCCAGCATTTT. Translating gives CASSQSPNQPQHF. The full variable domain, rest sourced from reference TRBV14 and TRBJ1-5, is EAGVTQFPSHSVIEKGQTVTLRCDPISGHDNLYWYRRVMGKEIKFLLHFVKESKQDESGMPNNRFLAERTGGTYSTLKVQPAELEDSGVYFCASSQSPNQPQHFGDGTRLSIL.

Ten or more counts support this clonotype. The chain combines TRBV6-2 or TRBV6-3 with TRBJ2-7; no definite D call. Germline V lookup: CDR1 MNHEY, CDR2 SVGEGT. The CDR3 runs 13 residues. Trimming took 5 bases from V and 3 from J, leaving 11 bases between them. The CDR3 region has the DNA TGTGCCAGCAGTCCGAGTAGGGTCTACGAGCAGTACTTC. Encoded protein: CASSPSRVYEQYF.

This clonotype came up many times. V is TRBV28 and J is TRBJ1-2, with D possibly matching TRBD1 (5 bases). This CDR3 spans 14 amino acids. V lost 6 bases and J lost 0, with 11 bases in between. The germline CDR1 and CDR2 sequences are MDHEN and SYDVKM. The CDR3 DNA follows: TGTGCCAGCAGGGAGACAGCCCCTAACTATGGCTACACCTTC. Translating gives CASRETAPNYGYTF.

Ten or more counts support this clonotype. The CDR3 DNA is TGCGCCAGCAGCCCCGCGACAGGGCCCCGCTCTGGAAACACCATATATTTT. Amino acid sequence: CASSPATGPRSGNTIYF. The V gene is TRBV5-1, the J gene TRBJ1-3; 7 nucleotides agree with TRBD1. Trimming removed 4 bases from V and 0 bases from J; junction bases left unmatched: 10. Looked up from germline, CDR1 is SGHRS and CDR2 is YFSETQ. CDR3 length: 17 amino acids.

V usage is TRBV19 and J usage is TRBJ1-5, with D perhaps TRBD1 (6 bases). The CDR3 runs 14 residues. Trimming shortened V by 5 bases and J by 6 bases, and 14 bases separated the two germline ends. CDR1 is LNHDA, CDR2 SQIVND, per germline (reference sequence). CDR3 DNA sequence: TGTGCCAGTAGTGCCTCCACAGGGACTCAGCCCCAGCATTTT. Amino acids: CASSASTGTQPQHF.

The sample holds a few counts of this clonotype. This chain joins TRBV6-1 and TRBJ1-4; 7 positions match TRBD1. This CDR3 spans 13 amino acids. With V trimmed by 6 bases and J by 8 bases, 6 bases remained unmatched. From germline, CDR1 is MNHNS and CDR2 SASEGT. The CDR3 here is CASRRGRKEKLFF. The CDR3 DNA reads TGTGCCAGCAGAAGGGGGCGAAAAGAAAAACTGTTTTTT.

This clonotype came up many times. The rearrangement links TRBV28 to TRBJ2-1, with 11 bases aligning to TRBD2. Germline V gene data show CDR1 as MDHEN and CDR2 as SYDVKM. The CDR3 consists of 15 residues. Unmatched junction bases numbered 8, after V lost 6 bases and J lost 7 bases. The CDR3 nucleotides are TGTGCCAGCAGCACCGGGACTAGCGGATTTAATGAGCAGTTCTTC. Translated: CASSTGTSGFNEQFF.

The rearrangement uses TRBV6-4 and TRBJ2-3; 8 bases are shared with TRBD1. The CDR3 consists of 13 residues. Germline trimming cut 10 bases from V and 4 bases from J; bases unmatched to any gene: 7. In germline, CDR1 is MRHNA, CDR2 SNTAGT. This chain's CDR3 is CATSTGAPDTQYF. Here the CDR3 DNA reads TGTGCCACCTCGACAGGGGCGCCAGATACGCAGTATTTT.

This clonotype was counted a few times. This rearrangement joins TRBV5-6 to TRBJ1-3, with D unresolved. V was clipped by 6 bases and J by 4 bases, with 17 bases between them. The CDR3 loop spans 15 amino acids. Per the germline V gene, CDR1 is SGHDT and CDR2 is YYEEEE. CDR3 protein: CASTLGAHKGNTIYF. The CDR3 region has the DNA TGTGCCAGCACCTTAGGAGCCCATAAAGGAAACACCATATATTTT.

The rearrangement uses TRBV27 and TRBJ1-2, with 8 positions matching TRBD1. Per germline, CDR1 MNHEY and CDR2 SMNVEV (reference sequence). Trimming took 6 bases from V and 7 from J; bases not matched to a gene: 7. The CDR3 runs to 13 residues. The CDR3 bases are TGTGCCAGCAGATTTACAACAGGGGGTGGCTACACCTTC. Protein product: CASRFTTGGGYTF.

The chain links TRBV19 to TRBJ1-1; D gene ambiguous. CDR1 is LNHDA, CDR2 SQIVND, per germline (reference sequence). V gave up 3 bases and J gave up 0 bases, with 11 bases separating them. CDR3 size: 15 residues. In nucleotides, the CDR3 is TGTGCCAGTAGTATTCAAGGACGGATGAACACTGAAGCTTTCTTT. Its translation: CASSIQGRMNTEAFF.

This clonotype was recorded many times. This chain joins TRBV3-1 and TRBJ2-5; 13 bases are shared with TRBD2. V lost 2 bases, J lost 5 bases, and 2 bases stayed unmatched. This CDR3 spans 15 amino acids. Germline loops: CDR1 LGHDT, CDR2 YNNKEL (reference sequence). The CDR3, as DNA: TGTGCCAGCAGCCAACCGGGACTAGCGGGGGAGACCCAGTACTTC. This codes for CASSQPGLAGETQYF.

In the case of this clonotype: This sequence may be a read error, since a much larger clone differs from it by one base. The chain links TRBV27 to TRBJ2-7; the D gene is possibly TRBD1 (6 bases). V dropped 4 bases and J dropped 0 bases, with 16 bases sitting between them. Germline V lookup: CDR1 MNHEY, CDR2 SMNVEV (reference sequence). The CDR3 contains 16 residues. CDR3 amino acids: CASSSAIRGVSYEQYF. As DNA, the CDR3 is TGTGCCAGCAGTTCCGCCATCAGGGGCGTCTCCTACGAGCAGTACTTC.